This note documents a single T cell receptor (beta chain) sequence. The data belong to a study of blood T cell repertoires in COVID-19. Across the whole study: The origin of the acute and convalescent COVID-19 samples was the United States, Italy and Spain. From T cells, B-cell-depleted T cells, or PBMCs came the material, which was cDNA or gDNA.

Original processing notes: Amplification from reference gene primers served as the basis for estimated nucleated cell counts. Using immunoSEQ multiplex PCR, the repertoire was profiled, and TCRdb retains in-frame clones only, with some absent. The V and J calls and clone size were taken over from that table, and D and trimming were inferred from the DNA. The table lists 45,000 to 55,000 clones, 70% to 90% of them singletons. The CDR3 extends over 16 amino acids. V lost 1 base and J 4 bases, leaving 16 bases between the germline ends. Germline V lookup: CDR1 MDHEN, CDR2 SYDVKM. This chain uses TRBV28 with TRBJ1-1, with D uncertain. This receptor was taken from a man at least 80 years old with acute or convalescent COVID-19. The sequenced sample consisted of peripheral blood. The chain's CDR3 is CASSLYPGSGGTEAFF. The CDR3 DNA reads TGTGCCAGCAGTTTATATCCGGGATCGGGCGGCACTGAAGCTTTCTTT.